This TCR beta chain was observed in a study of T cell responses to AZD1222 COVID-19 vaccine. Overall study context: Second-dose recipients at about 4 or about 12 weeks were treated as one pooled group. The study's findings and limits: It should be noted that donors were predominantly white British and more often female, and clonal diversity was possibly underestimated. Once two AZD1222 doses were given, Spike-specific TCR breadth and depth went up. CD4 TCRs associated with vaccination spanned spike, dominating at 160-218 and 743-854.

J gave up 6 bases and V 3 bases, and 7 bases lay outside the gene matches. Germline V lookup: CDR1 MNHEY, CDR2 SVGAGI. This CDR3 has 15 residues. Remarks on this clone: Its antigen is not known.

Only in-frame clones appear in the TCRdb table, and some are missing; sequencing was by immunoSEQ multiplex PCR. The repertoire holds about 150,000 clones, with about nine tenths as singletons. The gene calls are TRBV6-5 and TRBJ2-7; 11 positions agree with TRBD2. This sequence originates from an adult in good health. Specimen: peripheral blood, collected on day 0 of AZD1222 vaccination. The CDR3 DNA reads TGTGCCAGCAGTTATATAGCGGGAGGGTCCCGCGAGCAGTACTTC. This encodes CASSYIAGGSREQYF.